Each of the 9 T cell receptor beta chains below was sequenced from the same sample in a study of T cell changes during pregnancy in multiple sclerosis. Assay: immunoSEQ multiplex PCR; the TCRdb copy retains only in-frame clones and omits some. The table has about 100,000 clones, over 85% seen once; the top ten hold around 1.2%. The input for sequencing was peripheral blood, taken in the second trimester of pregnancy. The receptors stem from a female donor with multiple sclerosis, enrolled in a pregnancy study.

This rearrangement joins TRBV4-1 to TRBJ1-4; 10 nucleotides align to TRBD1. CDR3 length equals 15 residues. The V and J ends lost 4 bases and 3 bases, in that order; junction bases with no gene match: 2. Germline V CDR1 and CDR2: MGHRA, YSYEKL. The CDR3 sequence: CASSRGQGSNEKLFF. CDR3 DNA: TGCGCCAGCAGCCGGGGACAGGGGTCTAATGAAAAACTGTTTTTT.

V is TRBV30 and J is TRBJ1-6; TRBD1 aligns across 8 bases. This CDR3 spans 17 amino acids. J lost 10 bases, V lost 2 bases, and 16 bases had no gene match. The germline gives CDR1 GTSNPN, CDR2 SVGIG (reference sequence). The CDR3: CAWSPGAGGFFFSPLHF. The DNA of the CDR3 is TGTGCCTGGAGTCCAGGGGCAGGGGGCTTCTTTTTCTCACCCCTCCACTTT.

The V gene is TRBV30, the J gene TRBJ1-2; maybe TRBD1 (6 bases). The CDR3 extends over 13 amino acids. The V and J ends lost 3 bases and 7 bases respectively, with 15 bases between them. CDR1 is GTSNPN and CDR2 is SVGIG in the germline V gene (reference sequence). DNA of the CDR3: TGTGCCTGGAGGCAGGGGAGCGGCGGTGGCTACACCTTC. It codes for CAWRQGSGGGYTF.

The CDR3 bases are TGCGCCAGCAGCTTATTTTCAACTAGCGGGGGTCCGACGGGCACCGGGGAGCTGTTTTTT. Translation: CASSLFSTSGGPTGTGELFF. The rearrangement uses TRBV5-1 and TRBJ2-2; 11 bases are a match to TRBD2. The CDR3 has 20 amino acids. Unmatched junction bases numbered 16, after V lost 2 bases and J lost 4 bases. Germline CDR1 SGHRS, CDR2 YFSETQ.

This clone was counted once. The chain employs TRBV6-5 and TRBJ2-1; no clear D. CDR1 and CDR2 (germline): MNHEY, SVGAGI. Between the trimmed V and J ends, which lost 10 bases and 0 bases, there was a span of 13 bases. The CDR3 runs to 14 residues. The CDR3 loop is CATSTSFSYNEQFF. In DNA, the CDR3 is TGTGCCACCTCCACCAGTTTCTCCTACAATGAGCAGTTCTTC.

Turning to this clone: This CDR3 is also generated by other DNA sequences in the sample. The rearrangement joins TRBV27 to TRBJ1-1; maybe TRBD1 (5 bases). Germline-derived CDR1 and CDR2 are MNHEY and SMNVEV (reference sequence). The V end lost 3 bases, the J end lost 4 bases, and 9 bases lay between the germline ends. The CDR3 spans 13 residues. CDR3 region: CASSLGGGTEAFF. Here the CDR3 DNA reads TGTGCCAGCAGTTTGGGGGGGGGCACTGAAGCTTTCTTT.

This chain connects TRBV29-1 to TRBJ2-1; 7 nucleotides line up with TRBD2. With 3 bases clipped from V and 5 bases from J, the junction kept 10 bases outside the gene matches. This CDR3 is 15 amino acids long. Germline assignment: CDR1 SQVTM and CDR2 ANQGSEA. CDR3: CSVDGGTIINNEQFF. In DNA, the CDR3 is TGCAGCGTTGATGGCGGGACTATCATCAACAATGAGCAGTTCTTC.

The CDR3 coding sequence is TGTGCCAGCAGTTCCCTGACAGGGTGGAAAGGCTACACCTTC. Translated: CASSSLTGWKGYTF. The chain employs TRBV28 and TRBJ1-2; 7 bases are a match to TRBD1. The CDR3 contains 14 residues. In germline, CDR1 is MDHEN, CDR2 SYDVKM. With 4 bases clipped from V and 8 bases from J, the junction kept 10 bases outside the gene matches.

The chain joins TRBV7-2 to TRBJ2-7; D gene unclear. Germline CDR1 reads SGHTA; CDR2 reads FQGNSA. This CDR3 is built from 12 residues. The V gene lost 4 bases and the J gene lost 3 bases, with 7 bases spanning the gap. CDR3 sequence: CASSSSLYEQYF. CDR3 coding DNA: TGTGCCAGCAGCTCCTCTCTCTACGAGCAGTACTTC.